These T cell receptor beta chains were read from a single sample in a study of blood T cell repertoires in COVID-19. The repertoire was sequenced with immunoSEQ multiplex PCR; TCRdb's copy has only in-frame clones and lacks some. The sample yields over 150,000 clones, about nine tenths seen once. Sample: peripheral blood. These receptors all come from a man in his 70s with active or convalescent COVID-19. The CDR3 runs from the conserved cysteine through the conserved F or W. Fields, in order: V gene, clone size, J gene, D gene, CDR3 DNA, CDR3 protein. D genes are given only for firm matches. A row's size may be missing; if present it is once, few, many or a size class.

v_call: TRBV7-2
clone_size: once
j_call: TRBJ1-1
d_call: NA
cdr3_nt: TGTGCCAGCAGCTTTTCGGTGAACACTGAAGCTTTCTTT
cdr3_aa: CASSFSVNTEAFF

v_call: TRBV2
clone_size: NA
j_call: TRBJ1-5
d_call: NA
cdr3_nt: TGTGCCAGCGGTGCCCTTAGCAATCAGCCCCAGCATTTT
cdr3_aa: CASGALSNQPQHF

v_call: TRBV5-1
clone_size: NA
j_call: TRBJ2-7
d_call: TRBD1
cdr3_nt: TGCGCCAGCAGCGCTTGGACAGGAGTCGCCTACGAGCAGTACTTC
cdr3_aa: CASSAWTGVAYEQYF

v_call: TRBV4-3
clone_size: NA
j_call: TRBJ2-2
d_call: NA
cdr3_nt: TGCGCCAGCAGCCTAGAAAGCCCGCGGATCGGAGACACCGGGGAGCTGTTTTTT
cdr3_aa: CASSLESPRIGDTGELFF

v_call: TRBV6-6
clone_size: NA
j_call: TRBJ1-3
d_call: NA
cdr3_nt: TGTGCCAGCCAAGGGGGAAAGAAAAACACCATATATTTT
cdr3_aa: CASQGGKKNTIYF

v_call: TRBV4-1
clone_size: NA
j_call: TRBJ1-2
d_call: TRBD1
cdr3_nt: TGCGCCAGCAGCCAAGTTGGGACAGGAGTCTATGGCTACACCTTC
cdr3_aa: CASSQVGTGVYGYTF

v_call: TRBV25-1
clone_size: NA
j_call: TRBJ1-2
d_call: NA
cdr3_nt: TGTGCCAGCAGTGAATGGGGCGCCCCGGGCGGCTACACCTTC
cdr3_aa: CASSEWGAPGGYTF

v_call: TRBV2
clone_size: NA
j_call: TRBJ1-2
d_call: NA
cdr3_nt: TGTGCCAGCACGCTACAGGGTTTCGGCTACACCTTC
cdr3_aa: CASTLQGFGYTF

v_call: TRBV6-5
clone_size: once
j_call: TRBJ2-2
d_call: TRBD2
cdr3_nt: TGTGCCAGCAGTTCTGGGACTACAGGCACACGTAGGGAGCTGTTTTTT
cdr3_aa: CASSSGTTGTRRELFF

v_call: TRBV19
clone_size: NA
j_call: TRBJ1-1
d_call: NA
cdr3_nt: TGTGCCAGTAGTAAAGATGTGGGGCCGGTATTGAACACTGAAGCTTTCTTT
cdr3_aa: CASSKDVGPVLNTEAFF

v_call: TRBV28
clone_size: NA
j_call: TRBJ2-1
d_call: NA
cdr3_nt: TGTGCCAGCAGTTTTGTTACTCCCGAGGGCTACAATGAGCAGTTCTTC
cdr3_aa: CASSFVTPEGYNEQFF

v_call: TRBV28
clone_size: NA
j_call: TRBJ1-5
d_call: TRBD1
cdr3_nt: TGTGCCAGCAGTCCCTCGACAGGGAATCAGCCCCAGCATTTT
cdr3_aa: CASSPSTGNQPQHF

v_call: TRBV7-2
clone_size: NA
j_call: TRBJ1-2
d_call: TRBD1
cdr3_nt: TGTGCCAGCAGCTCGGGGCCGGGACAGGGAATTGGCTACACCTTC
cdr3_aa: CASSSGPGQGIGYTF

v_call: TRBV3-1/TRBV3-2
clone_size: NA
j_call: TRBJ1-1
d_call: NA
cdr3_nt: TGTGCCAGCAGCTACCCGGGGATGAACACTGAAGCTTTCTTT
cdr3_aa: CASSYPGMNTEAFF

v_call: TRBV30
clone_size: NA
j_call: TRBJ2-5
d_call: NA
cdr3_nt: TGTGCCTGGGTAGGACCGGGGAGGGAGACCCAGTACTTC
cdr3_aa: CAWVGPGRETQYF

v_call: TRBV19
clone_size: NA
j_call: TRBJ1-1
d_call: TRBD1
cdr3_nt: TGTGCCAGTAGGGGGACAGGGTTGAACACTGAAGCTTTCTTT
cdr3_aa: CASRGTGLNTEAFF

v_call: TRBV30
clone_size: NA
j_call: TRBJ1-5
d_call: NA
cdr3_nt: TGTGCCTGGAGTGTACAACACCGGGGGGGGAATCAGCCCCAGCATTTT
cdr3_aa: CAWSVQHRGGNQPQHF

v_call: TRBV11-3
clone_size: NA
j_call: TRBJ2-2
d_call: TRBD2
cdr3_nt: TGTGCCAGCAGCCCTAGCGGGGGGTTGGGCACCGGGGAGCTGTTTTTT
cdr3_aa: CASSPSGGLGTGELFF

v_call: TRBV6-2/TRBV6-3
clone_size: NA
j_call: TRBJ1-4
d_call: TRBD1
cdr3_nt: TGTGCCAGCAGCGAGGGACAGGCGTGGGGTGAAAAACTGTTTTTT
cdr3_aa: CASSEGQAWGEKLFF

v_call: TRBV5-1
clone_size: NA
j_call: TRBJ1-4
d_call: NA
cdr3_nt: TGCGCCAGCAGCCGACAGGTTGCAACTAATGAAAAACTGTTTTTT
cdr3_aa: CASSRQVATNEKLFF

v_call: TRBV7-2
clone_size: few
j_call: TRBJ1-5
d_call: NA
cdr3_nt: TGTGCCAGCAGCCCCCGGGAGGGGGGGAGCAATCAGCCCCAGCATTTT
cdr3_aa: CASSPREGGSNQPQHF

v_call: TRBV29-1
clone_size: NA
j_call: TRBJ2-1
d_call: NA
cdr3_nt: TGCAGCGTTGACACGGGATCACCCAATGAGCAGTTCTTC
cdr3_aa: CSVDTGSPNEQFF

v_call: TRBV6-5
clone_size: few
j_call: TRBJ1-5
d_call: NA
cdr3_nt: TGTGCCAGCAGTTACTCCTTAGCGAGCAATCAGCCCCAGCATTTT
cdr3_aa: CASSYSLASNQPQHF

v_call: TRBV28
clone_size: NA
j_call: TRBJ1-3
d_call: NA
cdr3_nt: TGTGCCAGCAGTACCACTGTGAGAAACACCATATATTTT
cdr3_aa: CASSTTVRNTIYF

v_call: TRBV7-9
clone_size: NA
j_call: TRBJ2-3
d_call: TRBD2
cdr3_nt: TGTGCCAGCAGCTTAGGGATTAGCGGGTCCGCAGATACGCAGTATTTT
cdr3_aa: CASSLGISGSADTQYF

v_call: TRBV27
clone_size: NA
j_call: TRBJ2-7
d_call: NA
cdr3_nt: TGTGCCAGCAGTTTTCGACGGGTTTCCTACGAGCAGTACTTC
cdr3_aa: CASSFRRVSYEQYF

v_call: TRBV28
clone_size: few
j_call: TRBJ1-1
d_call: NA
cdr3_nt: TGTGCCAGCAGTTTACGAGGGAGAACTGAAGCTTTCTTT
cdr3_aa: CASSLRGRTEAFF

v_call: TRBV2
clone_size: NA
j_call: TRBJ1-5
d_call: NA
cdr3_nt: TGTGCCAGCAGTGAAAATACCCAGGGTCAGCCCCAGCATTTT
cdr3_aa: CASSENTQGQPQHF

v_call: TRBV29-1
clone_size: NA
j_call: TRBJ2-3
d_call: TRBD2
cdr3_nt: TGCAGCGTCGGAATAGGCGGGGGGTTGTCAGATACGCAGTATTTT
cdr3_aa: CSVGIGGGLSDTQYF

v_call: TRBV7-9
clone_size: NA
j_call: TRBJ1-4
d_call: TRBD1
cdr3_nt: TGTGCCAGCAGGGACAAGACAGGGTCGGGAGAAAAACTGTTTTTT
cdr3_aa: CASRDKTGSGEKLFF

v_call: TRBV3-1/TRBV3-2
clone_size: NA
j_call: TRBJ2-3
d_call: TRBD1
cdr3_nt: TGTGCCAGCAGCCCCCCAGGGGGTTTTTGGGTCACAGATACGCAGTATTTT
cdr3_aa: CASSPPGGFWVTDTQYF

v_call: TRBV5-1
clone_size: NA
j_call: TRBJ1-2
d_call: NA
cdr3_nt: TGCGCCAGCAGCTTGGAGACAGCCTATGGCTACACCTTC
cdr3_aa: CASSLETAYGYTF

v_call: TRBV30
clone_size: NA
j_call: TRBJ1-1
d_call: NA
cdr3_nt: TGTGCCTGGAGAGACCCTCGGGTCTCCCTCCACTGGGCTTTCTTT
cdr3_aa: CAWRDPRVSLHWAFF

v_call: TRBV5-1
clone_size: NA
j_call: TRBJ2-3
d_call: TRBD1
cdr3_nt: TGCGCCAGCAGCTACAGGGGGGCAGATACGCAGTATTTT
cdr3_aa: CASSYRGADTQYF

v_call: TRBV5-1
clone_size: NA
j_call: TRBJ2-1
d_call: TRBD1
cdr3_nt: TGCGCCAGCAGCTATAACCCCGGGGGACAGGGGTGGAATGAGCAGTTCTTC
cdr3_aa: CASSYNPGGQGWNEQFF

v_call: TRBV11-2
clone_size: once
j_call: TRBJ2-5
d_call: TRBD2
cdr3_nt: TGTGCCAGCAACTCAATCGGGAGGGGAGGGGAGACCCAGTACTTC
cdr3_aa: CASNSIGRGGETQYF

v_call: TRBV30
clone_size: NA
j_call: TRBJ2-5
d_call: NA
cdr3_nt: TGTGCCTGGAGTGTAAAGGGCGGGGAGACCCAGTACTTC
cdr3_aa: CAWSVKGGETQYF

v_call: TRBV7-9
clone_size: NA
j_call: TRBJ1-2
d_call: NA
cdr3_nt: TGTGCCCTACCCTCCCAGGATGGCTACACCTTC
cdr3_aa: CALPSQDGYTF

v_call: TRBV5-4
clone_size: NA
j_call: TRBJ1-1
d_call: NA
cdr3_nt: TGTGCCAGCAGCTTGGGGGACCGGGACTGGGGCACTGAAGCTTTCTTT
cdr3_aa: CASSLGDRDWGTEAFF

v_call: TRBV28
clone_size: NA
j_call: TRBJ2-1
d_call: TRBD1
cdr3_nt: TGTGCCAGCAGCCCGGGACAGGGCAGGTATGAGCAGTTCTTC
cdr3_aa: CASSPGQGRYEQFF

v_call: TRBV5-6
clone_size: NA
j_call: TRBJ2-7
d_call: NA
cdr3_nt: TGTGCCAGCAGCTTACAGGGTACCGCCGAGCAGTACTTC
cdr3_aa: CASSLQGTAEQYF

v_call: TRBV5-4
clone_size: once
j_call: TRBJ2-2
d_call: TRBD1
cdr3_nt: TGTGCCAGCAGCCCCGGACAGGGGAACACCGGGGAGCTGTTTTTT
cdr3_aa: CASSPGQGNTGELFF

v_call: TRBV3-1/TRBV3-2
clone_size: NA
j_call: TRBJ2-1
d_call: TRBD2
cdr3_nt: TGTGCCAGCAGCCATACCGGGACTAGCGGGAGAGATGAGCAGTTCTTC
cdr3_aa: CASSHTGTSGRDEQFF

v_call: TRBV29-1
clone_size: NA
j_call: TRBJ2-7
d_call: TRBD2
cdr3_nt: TGCAGCGTTGAAGGTGGGAGGGCCTACGAGCAGTACTTC
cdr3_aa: CSVEGGRAYEQYF

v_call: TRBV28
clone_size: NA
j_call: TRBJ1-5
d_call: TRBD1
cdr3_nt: TGTGCCAGCAAACCGGGACAGGGGCGTCAGCCCCAGCATTTT
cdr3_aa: CASKPGQGRQPQHF

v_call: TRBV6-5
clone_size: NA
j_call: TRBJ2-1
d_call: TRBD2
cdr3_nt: TGTGCCAGCAGTTACGGGGGGGCTAGCGGGGCCAATGAGCAGTTCTTC
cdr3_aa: CASSYGGASGANEQFF

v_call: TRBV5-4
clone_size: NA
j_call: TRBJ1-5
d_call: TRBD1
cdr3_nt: TGTGCCAGCAGCTTAGACAGGGCCCAGCCCCAGCATTTT
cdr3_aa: CASSLDRAQPQHF

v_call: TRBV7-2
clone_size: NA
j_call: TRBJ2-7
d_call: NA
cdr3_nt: TGTGCCAGCAGCTTATCCCCTTCCTACGAGCAGTACTTC
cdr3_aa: CASSLSPSYEQYF

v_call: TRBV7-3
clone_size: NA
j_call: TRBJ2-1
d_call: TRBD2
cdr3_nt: TGTGCCAGCAGCTTAGGCGGGAGGGCCTACAATGAGCAGTTCTTC
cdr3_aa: CASSLGGRAYNEQFF

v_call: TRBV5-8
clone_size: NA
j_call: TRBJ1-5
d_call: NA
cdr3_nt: TGTGCCAGCACCCGGGGGGGGAACGGCAATCAGCCCCAGCATTTT
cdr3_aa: CASTRGGNGNQPQHF